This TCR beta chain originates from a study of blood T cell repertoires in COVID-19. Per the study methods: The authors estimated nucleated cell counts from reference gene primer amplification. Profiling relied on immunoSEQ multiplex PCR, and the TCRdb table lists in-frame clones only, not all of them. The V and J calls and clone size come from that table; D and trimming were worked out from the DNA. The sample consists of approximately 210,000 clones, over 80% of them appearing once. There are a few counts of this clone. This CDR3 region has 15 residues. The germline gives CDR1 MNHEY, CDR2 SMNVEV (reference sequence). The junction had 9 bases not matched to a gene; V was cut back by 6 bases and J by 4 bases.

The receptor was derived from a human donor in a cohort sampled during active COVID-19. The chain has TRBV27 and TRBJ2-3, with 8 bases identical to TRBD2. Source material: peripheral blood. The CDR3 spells CASSRLPGGSDTQYF. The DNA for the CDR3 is TGTGCCAGCAGCCGTCTACCGGGAGGGTCAGATACGCAGTATTTT.